Presented here are 21 T cell receptor beta chains from one specimen sequenced in a study of OX40 agonist ivuxolimab in advanced cancers. The assay was immunoSEQ multiplex PCR, and TCRdb's table has in-frame clones only and misses some. This table has 90,000 to 120,000 clones, roughly 90% appearing once. This specimen was CD4+ or CD8+ T cells sorted from blood, taken in a trial of the OX40 agonist ivuxolimab. These receptors all come from an adult with an advanced solid tumor such as melanoma, head and neck, liver or kidney cancer.

The chain employs TRBV4-3 and TRBJ1-1; tentatively, D is TRBD1 (6 bases). The germline gives CDR1 LGHNA, CDR2 YSLEER. This CDR3 is 13 amino acids long. V lost 0 bases, J lost 11 bases, and 13 bases lay in between. The CDR3: CASSQELSQGAFF. CDR3 nucleotide sequence: TGCGCCAGCAGCCAAGAGCTCAGTCAGGGGGCTTTCTTT.

This chain joins TRBV19 and TRBJ2-3; no clear D gene. This CDR3 comprises 14 residues. V was pared by 6 bases and J by 1 base, with 11 bases between. From germline, CDR1 is LNHDA and CDR2 SQIVND (reference sequence). The CDR3 region has the DNA TGTGCCAGTAGCCCCGGACCGCGCACAGATACGCAGTATTTT. Its translation is CASSPGPRTDTQYF. Full variable domain (missing parts from reference TRBV19 and TRBJ2-3): DGGITQSPKYLFRKEGQNVTLSCEQNLNHDAMYWYRQDPGQGLRLIYYSQIVNDFQKGDIAEGYSVSREKKESFPLTVTSAQKNPTAFYLCASSPGPRTDTQYFGPGTRLTVL.

This chain links TRBV5-1 with TRBJ2-5; 8 bases line up with TRBD2. The CDR3 covers 16 residues. Germline lookup yields CDR1 SGHRS and CDR2 YFSETQ. J was trimmed by 4 bases and V by 0 bases; bases with no gene match: 8. The CDR3 region is CASSLEGGRIGETQYF. DNA for the CDR3: TGCGCCAGCAGCTTGGAGGGCGGGAGGATCGGAGAGACCCAGTACTTC.

The rearrangement links TRBV9 to TRBJ1-1; no firm D call. Per germline, CDR1 SGDLS and CDR2 YYNGEE. The CDR3 runs 13 residues. V lost 4 bases and J lost 2, with 9 bases in between. Here the CDR3 reads CASSPGLNTEAFF. The CDR3 nucleotides are TGTGCCAGCAGCCCAGGCCTCAACACTGAAGCTTTCTTT.

This chain's CDR3 is CASSGQGGDEQFF. CDR3 bases: TGTGCCAGCAGCGGGCAGGGAGGAGATGAGCAGTTCTTC. The gene calls are TRBV7-6 and TRBJ2-1; D perhaps matches TRBD2 (6 bases). Looked up from germline, CDR1 is SGHVS and CDR2 is FNYEAQ. The CDR3 runs 13 residues. V lost 5 bases to trimming and J lost 8 bases, with 13 bases between them.

This clone was recorded once. The chain links TRBV9 to TRBJ1-1; 7 nucleotides line up with TRBD1. Germline CDR1 and CDR2: SGDLS and YYNGEE. This CDR3 region has 15 residues. V lost 3 bases, J lost 0 bases, and 5 bases stayed unmatched. The CDR3 coding sequence is TGTGCCAGCAGCGCCGAAACAGGGGTGAACACTGAAGCTTTCTTT. This codes for CASSAETGVNTEAFF.

This chain uses TRBV5-5 with TRBJ1-5; tentatively, D is TRBD1 (6 bases). The V end lost 4 bases, the J end lost 6 bases, and 11 bases lay between the germline ends. Germline CDR1 and CDR2: SGHKS and YYEKEE (reference sequence). The CDR3 has 13 residues. The CDR3 region has the DNA TGTGCCAGCAGCCACAGGGCTAGTCAGCCCCAGCATTTT. Translating gives CASSHRASQPQHF.

CDR3 nucleotide sequence: TGTGCCAGCAGCCCCGGCGGAAGAGTATGGTACACTGAAGCTTTCTTT. The encoded protein is CASSPGGRVWYTEAFF. V and J are TRBV28 and TRBJ1-1; D remains ambiguous. Trimming pared 6 bases from V and 3 bases from J, leaving 20 bases between. This CDR3 contains 16 residues. Germline CDR1 MDHEN, CDR2 SYDVKM.

A note on this clone: This specimen includes other DNA sequences encoding the same CDR3. The rearrangement uses TRBV5-1 and TRBJ2-1, with D possibly TRBD1 on 5 matching bases. The CDR3 length is 14 residues. Germline V gene data show CDR1 as SGHRS and CDR2 as YFSETQ. V was cut by 0 bases and J by 1 base, with 5 bases left in between. The CDR3 bases are TGCGCCAGCAGCTTGGGACAGTCCTACAATGAGCAGTTCTTC. Protein sequence: CASSLGQSYNEQFF.

The V call is TRBV7-3, the J call TRBJ2-1; D call uncertain. Germline V gene lookup returns CDR1 SGHTA and CDR2 FQGTGA. The CDR3 runs 13 residues. The V gene lost 3 bases and the J gene lost 4 bases, with 7 bases spanning the gap. The DNA for the CDR3 is TGTGCCAGCAGCTTTGGGCAATACAATGAGCAGTTCTTC. It yields the protein CASSFGQYNEQFF. Complete variable domain (other parts from reference TRBV7-3 and TRBJ2-1): GAGVSQTPSNKVTEKGKYVELRCDPISGHTALYWYRQSLGQGPEFLIYFQGTGAADDSGLPNDRFFAVRPEGSVSTLKIQRTERGDSAVYLCASSFGQYNEQFFGPGTRLTVL.

The V gene is TRBV28, the J gene TRBJ2-5; 8 bases line up with TRBD1. CDR3 length equals 11 residues. The germline gives CDR1 MDHEN, CDR2 SYDVKM. V lost 4 bases and J lost 13; bases outside the gene matches: 5. The CDR3 loop is CASSSRQGMYF. The DNA of the CDR3 is TGTGCCAGCAGTTCGAGACAGGGGATGTACTTC.

The chain combines TRBV10-3 with TRBJ1-2, with D possibly TRBD1 on 6 matching bases. Trimming took off 2 bases at V and 0 bases at J, with 10 bases between the two ends. CDR3 length: 15 residues. Per the germline V gene, CDR1 is ENHRY and CDR2 is SYGVKD. CDR3 sequence (DNA): TGTGCCATCAGTGAGGGACAGTTAGCTAACTATGGCTACACCTTC. Encoded protein: CAISEGQLANYGYTF.

The V gene is TRBV18, the J gene TRBJ1-5, with D uncertain. Trimming left V 2 bases short and J 3 bases short, with 8 bases between. Germline V gene data show CDR1 as KGHSH and CDR2 as LQKENI. The CDR3 is made up of 14 amino acids. The CDR3 DNA follows: TGTGCCAGCTCACCAGAGGCGTACAATCAGCCCCAGCATTTT. Translated: CASSPEAYNQPQHF.

This clone has only a few counts. This chain joins TRBV7-2 and TRBJ2-1, with a tentative D call TRBD2 (5 bases). The CDR3 extends over 13 amino acids. Germline-derived CDR1 and CDR2 are SGHTA and FQGNSA. The V gene lost 0 bases and the J gene lost 9 bases, with 9 bases spanning the gap. The CDR3 sequence is CASSLALAIEQFF. The DNA for the CDR3 is TGTGCCAGCAGCTTAGCGTTAGCGATTGAGCAGTTCTTC.

The J gene is TRBJ2-3, the V gene TRBV27, with unresolved D. V was trimmed by 3 bases and J by 5 bases, leaving 3 bases between them. This CDR3 is 11 amino acids long. Germline V gene sequence: CDR1 MNHEY, CDR2 SMNVEV (reference sequence). CDR3 protein: CASSFGDTQYF. In DNA form, the CDR3 reads TGTGCCAGCAGTTTCGGAGATACGCAGTATTTT.

CDR3 DNA: TGTGCCAGCAGTTTACTCCTCGAGAACACTGAAGCTTTCTTT. This gives the protein CASSLLLENTEAFF. V gene TRBV28 combines with J gene TRBJ1-1, with no clear D. The CDR3 is 14 residues long. Germline CDR1 reads MDHEN; CDR2 reads SYDVKM. The germline V and J ends were trimmed by 2 bases and 1 base, with 8 bases remaining between them. Complete variable domain (other parts from reference TRBV28 and TRBJ1-1): DVKVTQSSRYLVKRTGEKVFLECVQDMDHENMFWYRQDPGLGLRLIYFSYDVKMKEKGDIPEGYSVSREKKERFSLILESASTNQTSMYLCASSLLLENTEAFFGQGTRLTVV.

The rearrangement links TRBV21-1 to TRBJ1-3. TRBV21-1 is described as a pseudogene. The CDR3 contains 10 residues. CDR3 loop: CASSPRTIYF. CDR3 coding DNA: TGTGCCAGCAGCCCCCGAACCATATATTTT.

CDR3 DNA: TGTGCCAGCAGTGTATATAGGACGGGGAGCAGCGAGCAGTACTTC. Translated, it gives CASSVYRTGSSEQYF. The gene calls are TRBV6-1 and TRBJ2-7, with D possibly TRBD2 on 5 matching bases. V lost 4 bases and J 6 bases, leaving 19 bases between the germline ends. The germline CDR1 and CDR2 sequences are MNHNS and SASEGT. The CDR3 length is 15 residues.

This clone was seen once. The chain couples TRBV28 to TRBJ1-5, with D uncertain. Between the trimmed V and J ends, which lost 2 bases and 9 bases, there was a span of 11 bases. The germline gives CDR1 MDHEN, CDR2 SYDVKM. The CDR3 loop spans 13 amino acids. The CDR3 region has the DNA TGTGCCAGCAGTTTACCCGAGAGTGTGCCCCAGCATTTT. Protein product: CASSLPESVPQHF.

This clone occurred once. The chain is built from TRBV5-1 and TRBJ1-2; D call uncertain. CDR1 and CDR2 from the germline V gene are SGHRS and YFSETQ. Trimming took 4 bases from V and 4 from J, leaving 11 bases between them. The CDR3 contains 13 residues. CDR3: CASSDAVSYGYTF. CDR3 DNA: TGCGCCAGCAGCGATGCAGTCTCCTATGGCTACACCTTC.

The chain links TRBV11-1 to TRBJ2-7; D is possibly TRBD2 (6 bases). The V and J ends lost 5 bases and 4 bases respectively, with 15 bases between them. The CDR3 contains 14 residues. Germline assignment: CDR1 SGHAT and CDR2 FQDESV (reference sequence). CDR3 in DNA: TGTGCCAGCAGCCGCCTGCCGGGAGTGTACGAGCAGTACTTC. Its translation is CASSRLPGVYEQYF. The full variable domain, in which reference TRBV11-1 and TRBJ2-7 provide the parts outside the CDR3, is EAEVAQSPRYKITEKSQAVAFWCDPISGHATLYWYRQILGQGPELLVQFQDESVVDDSQLPKDRFSAERLKGVDSTLKIQPAELGDSAMYLCASSRLPGVYEQYFGPGTRLTVT.